A selection of T cell receptor beta chains follows, all from one sample in a study of cytomegalovirus exposure and HLA in healthy donors. The protocol was immunoSEQ multiplex PCR, while the TCRdb copy is restricted to in-frame clones and leaves out a portion. The data show some 150,000 clones, about four fifths seen once. The sample taken for sequencing was PBMCs. The source is a man aged 35 to 55 in good health and CMV-seropositive. Each CDR3 is given with its conserved first and last residue. D genes are given only for firm matches. Rows may omit the clone size; those that give it use once, few, many or a size class.

v_call: TRBV11-2
clone_size: NA
j_call: TRBJ1-5
d_call: TRBD1
cdr3_nt: TGTGCCAGCAGCCCAGTTGGCAGGGGGGCTGGCAATCAGCCCCAGCATTTT
cdr3_aa: CASSPVGRGAGNQPQHF

v_call: TRBV13
clone_size: NA
j_call: TRBJ2-3
d_call: NA
cdr3_nt: TGTGCCAGCAGCCGAAGCGGCACAGATACGCAGTATTTT
cdr3_aa: CASSRSGTDTQYF

v_call: TRBV2
clone_size: once
j_call: TRBJ2-7
d_call: TRBD2
cdr3_nt: TGTGCCAGCTGTCGACTAGCGGGGGGATCCTACGAGCAGTACTTC
cdr3_aa: CASCRLAGGSYEQYF

v_call: TRBV12-5
clone_size: NA
j_call: TRBJ2-2
d_call: TRBD1
cdr3_nt: TGTGCTAGTGGTTTGGGGCAGGGGGCCTGGGGCACCGGGGAGCTGTTTTTT
cdr3_aa: CASGLGQGAWGTGELFF

v_call: TRBV4-1
clone_size: NA
j_call: TRBJ2-5
d_call: NA
cdr3_nt: TGCGCCAGCAGCCATCCAGGGACTGGTGGGGTCCAAAAAGAGACCCAGTACTTC
cdr3_aa: CASSHPGTGGVQKETQYF

v_call: TRBV9
clone_size: NA
j_call: TRBJ2-4
d_call: NA
cdr3_nt: TGTGCCAGCAGCGTACACCCTAGTGGTGACATTCAGTACTTC
cdr3_aa: CASSVHPSGDIQYF

v_call: TRBV9
clone_size: NA
j_call: TRBJ2-7
d_call: TRBD2
cdr3_nt: TGTGCCAGCAGCCCGGTGGGAGGGGAGACCTACGAGCAGTACTTC
cdr3_aa: CASSPVGGETYEQYF

v_call: TRBV7-2
clone_size: NA
j_call: TRBJ2-7
d_call: TRBD2
cdr3_nt: TGTGCCAGCCTCACTAGCGGGACATACGAGCAGTACTTC
cdr3_aa: CASLTSGTYEQYF

v_call: TRBV14
clone_size: NA
j_call: TRBJ1-6
d_call: TRBD1
cdr3_nt: TGTGCCAGCAGCCAATTGGACAGGGGGCGCGGGTCACCCCTCCACTTT
cdr3_aa: CASSQLDRGRGSPLHF

v_call: TRBV2
clone_size: NA
j_call: TRBJ2-7
d_call: NA
cdr3_nt: TGTGCCAGCAGTGAATATAACGAGCAGTACTTC
cdr3_aa: CASSEYNEQYF

v_call: TRBV27
clone_size: NA
j_call: TRBJ1-5
d_call: TRBD1
cdr3_nt: TGTGCCAGCAGTATTGGACAGGGATTTAATCAGCCCCAGCATTTT
cdr3_aa: CASSIGQGFNQPQHF

v_call: TRBV18
clone_size: NA
j_call: TRBJ1-4
d_call: NA
cdr3_nt: TGTGCCAGCGGGCAAGGGACACCAAATGAAAAACTGTTTTTT
cdr3_aa: CASGQGTPNEKLFF

v_call: TRBV5-1
clone_size: once
j_call: TRBJ1-6
d_call: NA
cdr3_nt: TGCGCCAGCAGCTCCCGACTTGAGGCCCCCGCTAGTAATTCACCCCTCCACTTT
cdr3_aa: CASSSRLEAPASNSPLHF

v_call: TRBV29-1
clone_size: once
j_call: TRBJ1-1
d_call: NA
cdr3_nt: TGCAGCTATATCAGGGAAGGCACTGAAGCTTTCTTT
cdr3_aa: CSYIREGTEAFF

v_call: TRBV7-7
clone_size: NA
j_call: TRBJ1-4
d_call: NA
cdr3_nt: TGTGCCAGTGGCGGACAGCGGCTTGAAAAACTGTTTTTT
cdr3_aa: CASGGQRLEKLFF

v_call: TRBV7-2
clone_size: NA
j_call: TRBJ2-7
d_call: NA
cdr3_nt: TGTGCCAGCAGCTTAAGGGGGGGGGACTCCTACGAGCAGTACTTC
cdr3_aa: CASSLRGGDSYEQYF